Shown below are 18 T cell receptor beta chains from a single sample sequenced in a study of T cells after yellow fever vaccination. TCRdb used MiXCR to reprocess the 5' RACE reads, holding one entry per CDR3 protein. Of around 100,000 distinct CDR3 sequences in the sample, around 8.6% are singletons; the top ten hold 25%. Specimen: CD8+ T cells sorted from PBMCs, collected 45 days after the yellow fever booster vaccination. The receptor set was obtained from a man under 40 who received the YFV17D yellow fever vaccine.

This clonotype was observed at least ten times. The gene calls are TRBV6-5 and TRBJ2-5, with 8 bases lining up with TRBD1. After removal of 2 bases from V and 5 bases from J, the junction contained 10 bases not matched to a gene. The CDR3 is 16 residues long. The V gene's germline CDR1 is MNHEY and CDR2 SVGAGI. CDR3 DNA: TGTGCCAGCAGTTACCCCACGCGGACAGGGCACGAGACCCAGTACTTC. Residues: CASSYPTRTGHETQYF.

This clonotype turned up a few times. V usage is TRBV15 and J usage is TRBJ2-7; TRBD2 matches 8 bases. Trimming at V came to 7 bases and at J to 11 bases, leaving 16 bases not matched to a gene. The CDR3 is 14 residues long. Germline V gives CDR1 LNHNV, CDR2 YYDKDF (reference sequence). The CDR3 DNA sequence: TGTGCCACCAAAACCGGGACTAGTCAAGCTGAGGAGTACTTC. Its protein product is CATKTGTSQAEEYF.

In its sample, this clonotype was seen many times. The CDR3 nucleotides read TGCGCCAGCAGCCAAGACGGCGGAGGGGGCACAGATACGCAGTATTTT. Amino acid sequence: CASSQDGGGGTDTQYF. V gene TRBV4-3 combines with J gene TRBJ2-3; D may be TRBD2 (6 bases). The V gene's germline CDR1 is LGHNA and CDR2 YSLEER. V was trimmed by 0 bases and J by 1 base, leaving 11 bases between them. The CDR3 consists of 16 residues.

This clonotype was seen many times. V gene TRBV9 combines with J gene TRBJ2-5; D unresolved. V lost 4 bases and J lost 4, with 23 bases in between. Germline V gene lookup returns CDR1 SGDLS and CDR2 YYNGEE. This CDR3 has 17 amino acids. The CDR3 loop reads CASSPQRSAPKGETQYF. The CDR3 bases are TGTGCCAGCAGCCCCCAGCGCTCGGCTCCTAAGGGAGAGACCCAGTACTTC.

This clonotype was seen only a few times. The chain joins TRBV5-4 to TRBJ2-1; D is undetermined. This CDR3 contains 11 residues. Germline CDR1 reads SGHNT; CDR2 reads YYREEE (reference sequence). The V and J ends lost 3 bases and 10 bases respectively, with 8 bases between them. The DNA for the CDR3 is TGTGCCAGCAGCTCCGTGGGCGAGCAGTTCTTC. Amino acids: CASSSVGEQFF. Complete variable domain (other parts from reference TRBV5-4 and TRBJ2-1): ETGVTQSPTHLIKTRGQQVTLRCSSQSGHNTVSWYQQALGQGPQFIFQYYREEENGRGNFPPRFSGLQFPNYSSELNVNALELDDSALYLCASSSVGEQFFGPGTRLTVL.

This clonotype was counted at least ten times. This chain connects TRBV12-3 or TRBV12-4 to TRBJ2-2; 8 bases match TRBD1. The junction had 13 bases not matched to a gene; V was cut back by 8 bases and J by 5 bases. This CDR3 is built from 16 residues. DNA for the CDR3: TGTGCCAGCCATCTTGGACAGGGCGGTCAGACCGGGGAGCTGTTTTTT. Translation: CASHLGQGGQTGELFF.

This clonotype was seen repeatedly, ten times or more. The genes are TRBV29-1 and TRBJ1-1, with a weak D call TRBD1 (6 bases). V shed 5 bases and J shed 4 bases, with 14 bases lying between them. CDR1 SQVTM and CDR2 ANQGSEA come from the germline V gene. The CDR3 runs 13 residues. The CDR3 spells CSVNGGAFTEAFF. For the CDR3, the DNA is TGCAGCGTTAACGGGGGGGCGTTCACTGAAGCTTTCTTT. Full variable domain (remainder filled in from reference TRBV29-1 and TRBJ1-1): SAVISQKPSRDICQRGTSLTIQCQVDSQVTMMFWYRQQPGQSLTLIATANQGSEATYESGFVIDKFPISRPNLTFSTLTVSNMSPEDSSIYLCSVNGGAFTEAFFGQGTRLTVV.

This clonotype was counted a few times. The rearrangement uses TRBV7-9 and TRBJ2-3; D might be TRBD2 (7 bases). Trimming removed 2 bases from V and 2 bases from J, with 11 bases in between. The CDR3 length is 15 residues. Germline V CDR1 and CDR2: SEHNR, FQNEAQ (reference sequence). Here the CDR3 DNA reads TGTGCCAGCAGCTTACGGGGGGCCAACACAGATACGCAGTATTTT. As protein: CASSLRGANTDTQYF.

V usage is TRBV6-2 or TRBV6-3 and J usage is TRBJ2-7, with D perhaps matching TRBD1 (6 bases). CDR3 length equals 14 residues. Trimming left V 3 bases short and J 4 bases short, with 13 bases between. Looked up from germline, CDR1 is MNHEY and CDR2 is SVGEGT. The CDR3 spells CASSYMGQGYEQYF. The CDR3 coding sequence is TGTGCCAGCAGTTATATGGGACAAGGATACGAGCAGTACTTC.

This clonotype has a count of ten or more. This sequence joins TRBV27 and TRBJ2-7; possible D gene TRBD1, 6 bases. CDR3 length: 13 amino acids. The germline V gene has CDR1 MNHEY and CDR2 SMNVEV (reference sequence). V was shortened by 2 bases and J by 2 bases, with 7 bases between the two germline ends. The CDR3 here is CASSLRGTYEQYF. CDR3 coding DNA: TGTGCCAGCAGTTTAAGGGGGACCTACGAGCAGTACTTC.

This clonotype showed up just a few times. The CDR3 DNA is TGTGCCAGCAGGCCGACAGGGGAGTACGAGCAGTACTTC. Encoded protein: CASRPTGEYEQYF. The V call is TRBV25-1, the J call TRBJ2-7; 8 nucleotides agree with TRBD1. CDR1 and CDR2 (germline): MGHDK, SYGVNS. The V segment lost 6 bases and the J segment 4 bases; nucleotides outside the gene matches: 5. This CDR3 is built from 13 residues.

This clonotype occurred a few times. V gene TRBV20-1 combines with J gene TRBJ2-2, with D perhaps TRBD2 (6 bases). The CDR3 consists of 14 residues. With 3 bases removed from V and 1 base from J, the gap between germline ends came to 9 bases. Germline lookup yields CDR1 DFQATT and CDR2 SNEGSKA (reference sequence). The CDR3 DNA reads TGCAGTGCTAGGGACTATGGGAACACCGGGGAGCTGTTTTTT. It specifies CSARDYGNTGELFF.

The CDR3 reads CSARDPGYEQYF. Written as DNA, the CDR3 is TGCAGTGCTAGAGATCCCGGCTACGAGCAGTACTTC. The chain recombines TRBV20-1 with TRBJ2-7; D is unclear. The V end was cut by 0 bases, the J end by 3 bases, with 6 bases between. Germline V CDR1 and CDR2: DFQATT, SNEGSKA (reference sequence). This CDR3 contains 12 residues.

This clonotype occurred many times. CDR3 sequence: CASSFEAVIYNEQFF. Here the CDR3 DNA reads TGTGCCAGCAGCTTCGAAGCGGTTATATACAATGAGCAGTTCTTC. The rearrangement links TRBV7-2 to TRBJ2-1; tentative D call: TRBD2 (5 bases). CDR1 is SGHTA and CDR2 is FQGNSA in the germline V gene. V was trimmed by 3 bases and J by 4 bases, leaving 13 bases between them. CDR3 length equals 15 residues.

This clonotype was detected ten times or more. The CDR3 here is CSASPGLAGDEQYF. CDR3 sequence (DNA): TGCAGTGCTAGCCCGGGACTAGCGGGAGACGAGCAGTACTTC. This chain connects TRBV20-1 to TRBJ2-7; the match to TRBD2 covers 14 bases. This CDR3 contains 14 residues. CDR1 is DFQATT, CDR2 SNEGSKA, per germline (reference sequence). V was pared by 3 bases and J by 5 bases, with 3 bases of the junction left unmatched.

This clonotype was counted a few times. The chain joins TRBV7-8 to TRBJ2-5; 9 positions agree with TRBD1. CDR3 length: 15 residues. The germline CDR1 and CDR2 sequences are SGHVS and FQNEAQ. V trimming: 5 bases; J trimming: 5 bases; junction bases outside the gene matches: 9. CDR3 in DNA: TGTGCCAGCAGCGTTACAGGGGGCTGGGGGGAGACCCAGTACTTC. Residues: CASSVTGGWGETQYF.

This clonotype has ten or more counts. V gene TRBV5-4 combines with J gene TRBJ2-5; D remains ambiguous. Germline lookup yields CDR1 SGHNT and CDR2 YYREEE (reference sequence). The CDR3 has 15 amino acids. Trimming took off 4 bases at V and 5 bases at J, with 18 bases between the two ends. The CDR3: CASSQQIASSETQYF. The CDR3 DNA is TGTGCCAGCAGCCAACAGATCGCAAGTTCGGAGACCCAGTACTTC.

The V and J genes are TRBV6-5 and TRBJ2-5; no clear D gene. In germline, CDR1 is MNHEY, CDR2 SVGAGI. CDR3 size: 14 residues. Trimming pared 2 bases from V and 5 bases from J, leaving 12 bases between. For the CDR3, the DNA is TGTGCCAGCAGTTACGTCGCAGGTGGGGAGACCCAGTACTTC. Its translation: CASSYVAGGETQYF.